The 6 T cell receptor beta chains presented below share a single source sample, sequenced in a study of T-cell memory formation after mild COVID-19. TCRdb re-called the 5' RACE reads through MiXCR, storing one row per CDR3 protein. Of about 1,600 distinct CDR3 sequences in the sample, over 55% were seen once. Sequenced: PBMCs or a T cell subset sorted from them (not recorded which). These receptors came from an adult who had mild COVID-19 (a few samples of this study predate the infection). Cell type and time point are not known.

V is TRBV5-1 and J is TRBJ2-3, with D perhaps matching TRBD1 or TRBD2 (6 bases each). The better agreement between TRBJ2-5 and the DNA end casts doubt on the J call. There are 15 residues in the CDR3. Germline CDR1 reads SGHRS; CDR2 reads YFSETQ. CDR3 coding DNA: TGCGCCAGCAGCTGGAACCCGGGGGCTAAAGAGACCCAGTACTTC. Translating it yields CASSWNPGAKETQYF.

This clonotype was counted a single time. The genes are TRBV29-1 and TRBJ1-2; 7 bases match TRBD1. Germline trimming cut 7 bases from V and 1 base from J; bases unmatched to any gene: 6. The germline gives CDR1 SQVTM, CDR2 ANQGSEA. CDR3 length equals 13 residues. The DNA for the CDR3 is TGCAGCGCTCAGGGGGGACTTAACTATGGCTACACCTTC. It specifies CSAQGGLNYGYTF.

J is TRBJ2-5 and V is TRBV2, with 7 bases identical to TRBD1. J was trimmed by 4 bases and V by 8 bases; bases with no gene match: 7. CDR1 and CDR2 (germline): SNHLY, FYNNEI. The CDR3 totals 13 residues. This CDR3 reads CASAKGAGETQYF. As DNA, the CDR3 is TGTGCCAGCGCAAAGGGGGCGGGAGAGACCCAGTACTTC.

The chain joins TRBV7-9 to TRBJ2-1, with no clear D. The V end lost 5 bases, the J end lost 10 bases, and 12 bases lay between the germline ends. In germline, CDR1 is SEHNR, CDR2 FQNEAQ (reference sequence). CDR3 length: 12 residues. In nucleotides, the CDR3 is TGTGCCAGCAGCCTCCTAGGAGCCGAGCAGTTCTTC. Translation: CASSLLGAEQFF.

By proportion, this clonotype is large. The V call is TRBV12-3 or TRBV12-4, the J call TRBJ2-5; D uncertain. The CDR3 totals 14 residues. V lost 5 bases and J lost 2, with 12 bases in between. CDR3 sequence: CASSLWVVQETQYF. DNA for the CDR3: TGTGCCAGCAGTCTCTGGGTCGTACAAGAGACCCAGTACTTC.

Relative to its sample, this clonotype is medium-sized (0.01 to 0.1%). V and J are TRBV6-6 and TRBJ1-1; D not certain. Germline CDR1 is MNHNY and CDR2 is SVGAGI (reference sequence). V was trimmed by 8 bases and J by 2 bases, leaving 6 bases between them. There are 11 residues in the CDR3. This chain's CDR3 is CASVINTEAFF. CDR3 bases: TGTGCCAGCGTGATCAACACTGAAGCTTTCTTT.